The present T cell receptor beta chain was sequenced within a study of T cell responses to AZD1222 COVID-19 vaccine. Study findings and constraints: No day 14 peak samples; only post-peak repertoires were characterized. Mostly white British, mostly female donors; authors suggested clonal diversity may be underestimated.

To note about this clone: What it binds is not known.

Libraries were prepared by immunoSEQ multiplex PCR; TCRdb keeps only in-frame clonotypes and omits some of them. Seen here are 120,000 or so clones, around 80% observed once, and the top ten hold 3.5% to 5%. Germline V gene sequence: CDR1 SEHNR, CDR2 FQNEAQ (reference sequence). V dropped 0 bases and J dropped 7; count of bases not matched to a gene: 3. The CDR3 extends over 14 amino acids. Sequencing used peripheral blood, obtained on day 0 of AZD1222 vaccination. This TCR derives from an adult in good health. The rearrangement joins TRBV7-9 to TRBJ1-5, with 7 bases lining up with TRBD1. CDR3 bases: TGTGCCAGCAGCTTAGCAGGGGGCGGACAGCCCCAGCATTTT. Amino acid sequence: CASSLAGGGQPQHF.